A single sample is the source of the 3 T cell receptor beta chains below, sequenced in a study of CD8+CD57+ T cells in acquired aplastic anemia. It was genomic DNA that served as the template for profiling TCR beta VDJ and CDR3. From the reads, TCRdb called clonotypes with MiXCR, one entry per CDR3 protein. The data hold about 240,000 distinct CDR3 sequences, with around 46% observed a single time. The sequenced patients had an expansion of CD8+CD57+ cells seen by flow cytometry. Material: sorted CD4+, CD8+, or CD8+CD57+ T cells (not recorded which) from PBMCs. The origin of the receptors is a human donor with aplastic anemia.

This chain uses TRBV2 with TRBJ2-7; weak D call: TRBD2 (6 bases). CDR1 SNHLY and CDR2 FYNNEI come from the germline V gene. The ends were cut back, 7 bases at V and 7 bases at J, with 20 bases in the middle. The CDR3 sequence is 14 residues long. CDR3 sequence (DNA): TGTGCCAGCACTCGAACCGGAGGGGAGTTGGAGCAGTACTTC. Its translation: CASTRTGGELEQYF.

This clonotype was observed at least ten times. The rearrangement uses TRBV6-5 and TRBJ1-2; D gene ambiguous. The CDR3 has 13 residues. Germline V gives CDR1 MNHEY, CDR2 SVGAGI. V lost 3 bases, J lost 6 bases, and 11 bases lay in between. The CDR3 here is CASSYSRTNGYTF. In DNA form, the CDR3 reads TGTGCCAGCAGTTATTCCAGAACGAATGGCTACACCTTC.

This clonotype was seen only a few times. The J gene is TRBJ2-7, the V gene TRBV27, with D perhaps matching TRBD2 (6 bases). The DNA end is more similar to TRBJ2-5, so the J call may be wrong. Germline CDR1 reads MNHEY; CDR2 reads SMNVEV (reference sequence). The CDR3 runs to 14 residues. CDR3 sequence (DNA): TGTGCCAGCAGTCCGGGACTGGAGGGGGAGACCCAGTACTTC. Amino acid sequence: CASSPGLEGETQYF.